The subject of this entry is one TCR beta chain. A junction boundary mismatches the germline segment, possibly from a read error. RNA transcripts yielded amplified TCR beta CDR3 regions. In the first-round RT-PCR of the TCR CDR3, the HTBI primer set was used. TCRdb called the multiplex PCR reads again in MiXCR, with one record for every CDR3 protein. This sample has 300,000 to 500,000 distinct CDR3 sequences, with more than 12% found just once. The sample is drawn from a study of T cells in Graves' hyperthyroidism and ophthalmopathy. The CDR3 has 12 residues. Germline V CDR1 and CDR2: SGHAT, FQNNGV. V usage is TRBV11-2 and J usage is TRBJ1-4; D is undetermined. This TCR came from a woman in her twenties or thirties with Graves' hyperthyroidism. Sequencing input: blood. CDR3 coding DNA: TGTGCCAGCAGTTTAGTACGGGAAAAACTGTTTTTT. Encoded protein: CASSLVREKLFF.